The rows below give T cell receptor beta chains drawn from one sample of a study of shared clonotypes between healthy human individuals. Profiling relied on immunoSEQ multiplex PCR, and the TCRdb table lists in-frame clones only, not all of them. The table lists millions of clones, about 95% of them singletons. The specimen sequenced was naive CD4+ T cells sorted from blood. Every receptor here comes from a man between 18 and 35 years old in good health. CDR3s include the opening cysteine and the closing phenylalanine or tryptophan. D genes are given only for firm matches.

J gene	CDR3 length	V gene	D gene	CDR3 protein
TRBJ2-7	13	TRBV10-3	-	CAISEGTTYEQYF
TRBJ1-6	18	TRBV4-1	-	CASSQDLQTVSYNSPLHF
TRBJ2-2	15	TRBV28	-	CASSRAGLETGELFF
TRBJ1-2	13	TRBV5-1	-	CASSRALNYGYTF
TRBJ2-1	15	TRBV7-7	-	CASSLVGGTYNEQFF
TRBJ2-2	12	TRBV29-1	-	CSVGPRTGELFF
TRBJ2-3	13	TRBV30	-	CAWSPMGGDTQYF
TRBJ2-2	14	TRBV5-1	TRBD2	CASRGLAGTGELFF
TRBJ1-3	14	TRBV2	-	CASSVGDSLNTIYF
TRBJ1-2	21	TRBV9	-	CASSRGVLVEPTNSGLGGYTF
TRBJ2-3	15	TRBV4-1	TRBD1	CASSAGTGVGDTQYF
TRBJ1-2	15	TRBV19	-	CATPDSSGGDYGYTF
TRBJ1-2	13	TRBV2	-	CASSEGQFQGYTF
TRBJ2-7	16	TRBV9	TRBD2	CASSQSYLAGRYEQYF
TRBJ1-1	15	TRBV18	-	CASSPGGALNTEAFF
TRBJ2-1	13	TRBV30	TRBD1	CAWAGTGVAEQFF
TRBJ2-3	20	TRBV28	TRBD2	CASSLLRVYSGGLSTDTQYF
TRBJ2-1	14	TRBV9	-	CASSITPGAHEQFF
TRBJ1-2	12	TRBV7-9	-	CASSFRQSGYTF
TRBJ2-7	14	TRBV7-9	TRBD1	CASSPGQGFYEQYF
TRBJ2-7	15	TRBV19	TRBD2	CASSGPGTNAREQYF
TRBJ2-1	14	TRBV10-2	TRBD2	CASSGGGFGDEQFF
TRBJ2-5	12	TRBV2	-	CASRQGQETQYF
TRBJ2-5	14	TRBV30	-	CAWSVPPVQETQYF
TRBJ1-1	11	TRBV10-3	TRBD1	CAITRGAEAFF
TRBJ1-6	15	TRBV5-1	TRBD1	CASRGSTGNNSPLHF
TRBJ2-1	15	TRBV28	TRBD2	CASSLPSGGANEQFF
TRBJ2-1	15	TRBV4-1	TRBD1	CASSQLGTAYNEQFF
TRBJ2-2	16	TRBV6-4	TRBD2	CASRERGLSNTGELFF
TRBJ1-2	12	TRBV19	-	CASSSEVPGYTF
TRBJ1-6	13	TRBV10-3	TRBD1	CATGQGYNSPLHF
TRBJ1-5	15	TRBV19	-	CASSPRRDSNQPQHF
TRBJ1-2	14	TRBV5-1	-	CASSLEPEIYGYTF
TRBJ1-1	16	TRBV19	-	CASSPTGGRVSTEAFF
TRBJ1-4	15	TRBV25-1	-	CASSEYNWDNEKLFF
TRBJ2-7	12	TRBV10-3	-	CASLGETYEQYF
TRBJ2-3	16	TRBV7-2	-	CASSFQTGLGTDTQYF
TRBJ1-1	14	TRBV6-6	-	CASSYSATDTEAFF
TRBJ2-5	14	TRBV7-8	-	CASSFGRERETQYF
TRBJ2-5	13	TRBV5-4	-	CASSQDWRREQYF
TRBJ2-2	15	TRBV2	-	CASSEVPANTGELFF
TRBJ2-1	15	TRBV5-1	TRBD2	CASRSGLAGGAEQFF
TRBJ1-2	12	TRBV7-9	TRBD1	CASSSTGVGYTF
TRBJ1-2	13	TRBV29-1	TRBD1	CSVAPGTGYGYTF
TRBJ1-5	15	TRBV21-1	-	CASSKKGQGCQPQHF
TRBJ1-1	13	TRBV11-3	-	CASSLRGSTEAFF
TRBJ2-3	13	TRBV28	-	CASSSGPTDTQYF
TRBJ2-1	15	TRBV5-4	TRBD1	CASSEGGLGYNEQFF
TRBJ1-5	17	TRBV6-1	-	CASSEALKGRAIQPQHF
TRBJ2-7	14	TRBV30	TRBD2	CAWSRLAGSYEQYF
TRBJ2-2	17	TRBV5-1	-	CASSLEVSGPNTGELFF
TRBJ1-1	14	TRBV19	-	CASSISPENTEAFF
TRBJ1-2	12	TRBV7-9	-	CASSLGGGGYTF
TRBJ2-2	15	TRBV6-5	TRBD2	CASSWTSGATGELFF
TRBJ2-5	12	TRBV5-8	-	CASAFAEETQYF